This TCR beta chain was found in a study of blood T cell repertoires in COVID-19. Profiled with immunoSEQ multiplex PCR; TCRdb holds only in-frame clones, not every one. The sample includes around 230,000 clones, about 79% of them seen just once. Material for sequencing was peripheral blood. The sequence was collected from a woman of 80 years or more with acute or convalescent COVID-19.

The CDR3: CAIGADRGYGYTF. The CDR3 DNA reads as TGTGCCATCGGGGCAGACAGGGGCTATGGCTACACCTTC. V is TRBV10-3 and J is TRBJ1-2, with 8 bases aligning to TRBD1. The CDR3 loop spans 13 amino acids. The V and J ends lost 8 bases and 4 bases, in that order; junction bases with no gene match: 6. CDR1 and CDR2 from the germline V gene are ENHRY and SYGVKD.